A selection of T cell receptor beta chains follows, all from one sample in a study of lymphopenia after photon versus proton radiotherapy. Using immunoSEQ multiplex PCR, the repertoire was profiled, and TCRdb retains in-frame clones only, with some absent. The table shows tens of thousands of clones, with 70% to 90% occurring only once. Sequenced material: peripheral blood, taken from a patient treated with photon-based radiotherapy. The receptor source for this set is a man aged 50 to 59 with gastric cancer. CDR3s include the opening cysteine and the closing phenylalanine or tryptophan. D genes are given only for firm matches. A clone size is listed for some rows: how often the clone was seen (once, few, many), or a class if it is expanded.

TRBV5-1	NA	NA	CASSLTWSNEKLFF
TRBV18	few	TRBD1	CASSPGTGRSNQPQHF
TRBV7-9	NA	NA	CASSLDGYDSPLHF
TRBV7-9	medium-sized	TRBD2	CASSTSGTSVADTQYF
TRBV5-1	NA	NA	CASSLAGSYEQYF
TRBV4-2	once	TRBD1	CASSQRDSSYEQYF
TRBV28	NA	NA	CASSPPGPGYTF
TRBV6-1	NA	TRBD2	CALPGLAQYEQYF
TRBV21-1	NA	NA	CASSPIGTSELSSYNEQFF
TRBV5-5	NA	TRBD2	CASSLSLAGHNEQFF
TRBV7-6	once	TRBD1	CASSAGQGKEKLFF
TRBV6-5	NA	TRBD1	CASSPTGVNYGYTF
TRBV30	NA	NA	CAWSSDLREQYF
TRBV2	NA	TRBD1	CASRAGTDAYEQYF
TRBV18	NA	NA	CASSPSSGSDEQYF
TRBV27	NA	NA	CASARGLDTDTQYF
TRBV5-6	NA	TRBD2	CASSLDGRLLGNEQFF
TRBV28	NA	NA	CASSSRGQTSVQETQYF
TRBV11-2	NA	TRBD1	CASSRPPGGRTGELFF
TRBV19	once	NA	CASSIAGAKNTEAFF
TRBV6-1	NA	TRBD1	CASSEWTGGTITNYEQYF
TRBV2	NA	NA	CASREAWSSYNEQFF
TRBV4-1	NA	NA	CASSQEPGWYEQYF
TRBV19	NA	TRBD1	CASSITGGIGELFF
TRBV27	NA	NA	CASSGGPWDYGYTF
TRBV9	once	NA	CASSVEFTDTQYF
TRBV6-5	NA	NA	CASSPPGRTDTQYF
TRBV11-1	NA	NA	CASRLGLANYEQYF
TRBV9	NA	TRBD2	CASRRTSGGNEQFF
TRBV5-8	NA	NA	CASSRGAAERDTQYF
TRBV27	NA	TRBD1	CASSLAWGTEKAFF
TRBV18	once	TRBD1	CASSPDRDSPLHF
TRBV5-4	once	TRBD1	CASSSTGGNEQFF
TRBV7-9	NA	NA	CASYGGGGSGANVLTF
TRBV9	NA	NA	CASSVRQDMNTEAFF
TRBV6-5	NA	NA	CASRGSGYNEQFF
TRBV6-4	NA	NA	CASSDSVGATGELFF
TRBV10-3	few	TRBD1	CAISESRPGQGYEQYF
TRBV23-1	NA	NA	CASSQSSRLPPQHF
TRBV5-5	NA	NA	CASSVTGSTDLLEAFF
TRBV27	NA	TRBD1	CASSLNRGNEKLFF
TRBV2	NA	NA	CASRDWKYNEQFF
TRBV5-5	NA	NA	CASSSKGSTDTQYF
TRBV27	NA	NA	CASSLGVGGRETQYF
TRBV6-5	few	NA	CASSYEGASDNEQFF
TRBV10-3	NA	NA	CAISESELTNTEAFF
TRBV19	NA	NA	CASSIGQRPNQPQHF
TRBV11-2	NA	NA	CASSLDGNTEAFF
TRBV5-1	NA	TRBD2	CASSLGGTSGDTQYF
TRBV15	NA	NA	CATSRDRAGTDNEQFF
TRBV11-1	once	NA	CASSLDAQHYGYTF
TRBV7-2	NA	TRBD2	CASSPGSGVQETQYF
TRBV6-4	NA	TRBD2	CASSASGGTNEQFF